The 13 T cell receptor beta chains listed next were all sequenced from one sample in a study of T-cell memory formation after mild COVID-19. From the 5' RACE reads, TCRdb called clonotypes with MiXCR, one entry per CDR3 protein. The table shows roughly 190,000 distinct CDR3 sequences, with around 20% occurring only once. The sequencing sample was made of PBMCs or a T cell subset sorted from them (not recorded which). The receptors derive from an adult woman who had mild COVID-19 (a few samples of this study predate the infection). Cell type and time point are not known.

In its sample, this clonotype was seen a few times. The chain uses TRBV3-1 and TRBJ2-2, with D uncertain. The CDR3 has 15 amino acids. CDR1 is LGHDT and CDR2 is YNNKEL in the germline V gene (reference sequence). V gave up 0 bases and J gave up 6 bases, with 11 bases separating them. The CDR3 protein is CASSQEAVPAGELFF. In DNA form, the CDR3 reads TGTGCCAGCAGCCAAGAAGCCGTTCCGGCCGGGGAGCTGTTTTTT.

V gene TRBV4-2 combines with J gene TRBJ2-7, with 7 bases identical to TRBD2. This CDR3 comprises 17 residues. V was clipped by 0 bases and J by 2 bases; unmatched bases: 10. Per germline, CDR1 LGHNA and CDR2 YNFKEQ. The CDR3 is CASSQEGLLAEAYEQYF. The CDR3 bases are TGTGCCAGCAGCCAAGAGGGGCTCCTAGCGGAAGCCTACGAGCAGTACTTC.

The chain has TRBV29-1 and TRBJ2-6; no clear D. The germline V and J ends were trimmed by 2 bases and 0 bases, with 8 bases remaining between them. Germline lookup yields CDR1 SQVTM and CDR2 ANQGSEA. The CDR3 covers 15 residues. The CDR3 reads CSVELGNSGANVLTF. In DNA, the CDR3 is TGCAGCGTTGAATTGGGGAACTCTGGGGCCAACGTCCTGACTTTC.

The V gene is TRBV9, the J gene TRBJ2-3; TRBD2 matches 8 bases. The junction had 3 bases not matched to a gene; V was cut back by 3 bases and J by 6 bases. CDR1 is SGDLS and CDR2 is YYNGEE in the germline V gene. This CDR3 spans 13 amino acids. DNA of the CDR3: TGTGCCAGCAGCGGACTAGCGCGTGATACGCAGTATTTT. It specifies CASSGLARDTQYF.

A few counts support this clonotype. V gene TRBV7-6 combines with J gene TRBJ2-7; 10 nucleotides agree with TRBD2. This CDR3 contains 13 residues. CDR1 and CDR2 from the germline V gene are SGHVS and FNYEAQ. The V gene end was trimmed by 7 bases and the J gene end by 3 bases; junction bases not matched to a gene: 3. CDR3 region: CASKLAGNYEQYF. The CDR3 DNA reads TGTGCCAGCAAACTAGCGGGGAACTACGAGCAGTACTTC.

This chain uses TRBV20-1 with TRBJ1-2; TRBD1 matches 9 bases. The ends lost 6 bases at V and 2 bases at J; junction bases unmatched: 10. CDR3 length equals 15 residues. Germline V CDR1 and CDR2: DFQATT, SNEGSKA (reference sequence). CDR3 DNA: TGCAGTGCCCCAGCCAGACAGGGGGAAAACTATGGCTACACCTTC. Encoded protein: CSAPARQGENYGYTF.

In its sample, this clonotype was seen a few times. The rearrangement joins TRBV6-5 to TRBJ2-3; no firm D call. In germline, CDR1 is MNHEY, CDR2 SVGAGI. Trimming took off 6 bases at V and 5 bases at J, with 12 bases between the two ends. The CDR3 contains 13 residues. The CDR3, as DNA: TGTGCCAGCAGCCACCCCGGTGAAGATACGCAGTATTTT. It codes for CASSHPGEDTQYF.

This chain uses TRBV6-1 with TRBJ1-2; tentative D call: TRBD1 (6 bases). The CDR3 is 14 residues long. The V gene's germline CDR1 is MNHNS and CDR2 SASEGT. Trimming removed 2 bases from V and 4 bases from J, with 11 bases in between. CDR3 amino acids: CASSESGALYGYTF. The CDR3 DNA follows: TGTGCCAGCAGTGAATCGGGGGCCCTCTATGGCTACACCTTC.

This clonotype was counted between two and nine times. This chain's CDR3 is CAISESGGGHYNEQFF. The CDR3 DNA sequence: TGTGCCATCAGTGAGTCGGGCGGGGGCCACTACAATGAGCAGTTCTTC. V gene TRBV10-3 combines with J gene TRBJ2-1, with D perhaps TRBD2 (7 bases). Trimming took 0 bases from V and 3 from J, leaving 12 bases between them. Germline lookup yields CDR1 ENHRY and CDR2 SYGVKD. The CDR3 runs to 16 residues.

This clonotype was detected ten times or more. V is TRBV7-8 and J is TRBJ2-3; D is possibly TRBD2 (5 bases). The CDR3 covers 14 residues. Germline assignment: CDR1 SGHVS and CDR2 FQNEAQ. Deletions cut 5 bases from V and 4 bases from J, with 13 bases between. The CDR3 region has the DNA TGTGCCAGCAGCGGTGAGGGCCTCGCAGATACGCAGTATTTT. It specifies CASSGEGLADTQYF.

This clonotype was found a few times. This chain joins TRBV6-2 or TRBV6-3 and TRBJ2-2; D is perhaps TRBD1 (6 bases). The germline V gene has CDR1 MNHEY and CDR2 SVGEGT. V was cut by 4 bases and J by 6 bases, with 18 bases left in between. This CDR3 region has 16 residues. The DNA of the CDR3 is TGTGCCAGCAGTTTGGGGGCAGGGGCAGTTGCCGGGGAGCTGTTTTTT. As protein: CASSLGAGAVAGELFF.

This clonotype was found a few times. This chain connects TRBV6-1 to TRBJ1-2; 8 positions agree with TRBD1. Germline CDR1 is MNHNS and CDR2 is SASEGT. CDR3 length: 13 amino acids. J lost 3 bases, V lost 7 bases, and 4 bases had no gene match. As DNA, the CDR3 is TGTGCCAGCATCCTGGACAGGGACTATGGCTACACCTTC. It translates to CASILDRDYGYTF.

V gene TRBV24-1 combines with J gene TRBJ2-6; the D gene is possibly TRBD1 (6 bases). Per germline, CDR1 KGHDR and CDR2 SFDVKD. The V gene lost 9 bases and the J gene lost 1 base, with 15 bases spanning the gap. This CDR3 has 16 amino acids. The DNA for the CDR3 is TGTGCCACCGAACAGGGTGGGGAGTCTGGGGCCAACGTCCTGACTTTC. Protein product: CATEQGGESGANVLTF.